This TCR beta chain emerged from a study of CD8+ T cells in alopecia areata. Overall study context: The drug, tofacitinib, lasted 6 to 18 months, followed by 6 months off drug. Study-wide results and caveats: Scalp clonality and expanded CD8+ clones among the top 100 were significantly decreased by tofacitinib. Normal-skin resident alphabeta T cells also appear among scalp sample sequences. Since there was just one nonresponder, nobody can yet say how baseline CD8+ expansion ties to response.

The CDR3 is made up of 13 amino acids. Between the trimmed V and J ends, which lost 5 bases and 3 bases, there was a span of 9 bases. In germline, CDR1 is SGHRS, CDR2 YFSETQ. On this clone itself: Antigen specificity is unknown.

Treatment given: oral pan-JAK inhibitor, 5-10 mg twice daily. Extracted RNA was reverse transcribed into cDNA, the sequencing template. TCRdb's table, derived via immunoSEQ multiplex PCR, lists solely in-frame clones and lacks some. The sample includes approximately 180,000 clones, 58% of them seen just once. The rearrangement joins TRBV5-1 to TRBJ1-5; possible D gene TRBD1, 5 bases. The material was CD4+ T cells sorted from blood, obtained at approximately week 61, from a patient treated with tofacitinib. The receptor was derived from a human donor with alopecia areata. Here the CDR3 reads CASRRDVNQPQHF. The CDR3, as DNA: TGCGCCAGCAGACGGGACGTCAATCAGCCCCAGCATTTT.